These T cell receptor beta chains were read from a single sample in a study of blood T cell repertoires in COVID-19. Data came from immunoSEQ multiplex PCR; TCRdb stores just in-frame clones and leaves some out. The profile shows about 220,000 clones, around 85% of them singletons. Sequencing was performed on peripheral blood. These receptors all stem from a woman aged 70 to 79 with COVID-19, enrolled during active disease. Each CDR3 is given with its conserved first and last residue. A D gene is named only where the DNA matches it firmly. Clone size is not always given. Where it is, it says once, few, many or a class for expanded clones.

-	-	TRBV6-5	TRBJ2-1	TGTGCCAGCAGCCGCTACAATGAGCAGTTCTTC	CASSRYNEQFF
-	-	TRBV3-1/TRBV3-2	TRBJ1-3	TGTGCCAGCAGCCAAGCCTGGAGAAAATCTTCCTCTGGAAACACCATATATTTT	CASSQAWRKSSSGNTIYF
-	few	TRBV5-6	TRBJ1-6	TGTGCCAGCAGCCGGGAAGGATCACCCCTCCACTTT	CASSREGSPLHF
-	-	TRBV6-5	TRBJ1-4	TGTGCCACTGGGGCCCTTAGGGAAAAACTGTTTTTT	CATGALREKLFF
-	-	TRBV11-3	TRBJ2-5	TGTGCCAGCAGCTTAGCGGGCCCTGGAGGGACCCAGTACTTC	CASSLAGPGGTQYF
-	-	TRBV30	TRBJ1-5	TGTGCCTGGAGTAGGGGAAATCAGCCCCAGCATTTT	CAWSRGNQPQHF
-	-	TRBV19	TRBJ1-4	TGTGCCAGTAATACGGGGATTAATGAAAAACTGTTTTTT	CASNTGINEKLFF
-	-	TRBV5-1	TRBJ1-1	TGCGCCAGCAAATCGAGGGTTAGTGACACTGAAGCTTTCTTT	CASKSRVSDTEAFF
-	-	TRBV29-1	TRBJ1-2	TGCAGCGTTGGGGGCGGACGGACTAGTGATTACACCTTC	CSVGGGRTSDYTF
TRBD1	-	TRBV18	TRBJ2-7	TGTGCCAGCTCACCACCGGTAGGGGGCGTCTACGAGCAGTACTTC	CASSPPVGGVYEQYF
TRBD2	once	TRBV6-6	TRBJ2-5	TGTGCCAGCAGTCCCCGGGCGGGACTAGCGGCCCAAGAGACCCAGTACTTC	CASSPRAGLAAQETQYF
TRBD1	-	TRBV2	TRBJ2-1	TGTGCCAGCAGTACGTCAGGGGGCTTGGATGAGCAGTTCTTC	CASSTSGGLDEQFF
-	once	TRBV4-3	TRBJ1-6	TGCGCCAGCAGCCAAGATCGGCCAGGGTCGGATTCACCCCTCCACTTT	CASSQDRPGSDSPLHF